These 21 T cell receptor beta chains were sequenced from one sample in a study of post-analysis software for immune sequencing data. Study results and limitations: In patients, a few TRBV segments were more frequent than in controls, with TRBV5-6, TRBV5-1 and TRBV20-1 among them.

Antigen specificity for these receptors is unknown. Included in the TCR beta cDNA libraries were unique molecular identifiers. TCRdb fed the PCR reads into MiXCR, producing one record per CDR3 protein. The data hold hundreds of thousands of distinct CDR3 sequences, with roughly 29% observed a single time. Sequenced input: blood. Receptors were obtained from a girl under 18 with multiple sclerosis.

This clonotype was seen a few times. The chain uses TRBV13 and TRBJ2-1; 11 bases fit TRBD2. V shed 10 bases and J 8 bases; nucleotides not matched to a gene: 13. Per germline, CDR1 PRHDT and CDR2 FYEKMQ (reference sequence). The CDR3 is 15 amino acids. The CDR3 DNA sequence: TGTGCCATCCGCCCTAGCGGGAGGCCATTCGATGAGCAGTTCTTC. The encoded protein is CAIRPSGRPFDEQFF.

In this sample, this clonotype turned up a few times. The chain uses TRBV7-8 and TRBJ2-7, with 7 bases identical to TRBD1. Germline assignment: CDR1 SGHVS and CDR2 FQNEAQ. CDR3 length: 13 residues. J lost 7 bases, V lost 3 bases, and 6 bases had no gene match. The CDR3 DNA follows: TGTGCCAGCAGCTTCGCCGGGACAGAAGAGCAGTACTTC. The encoded protein is CASSFAGTEEQYF.

This sequence joins TRBV14 and TRBJ2-1, with 10 bases aligning to TRBD1. With 4 bases clipped from V and 5 bases from J, the junction kept 8 bases outside the gene matches. Germline CDR1 SGHDN, CDR2 FVKESK. The CDR3 totals 16 residues. The CDR3, as DNA: TGTGCCAGCAGCCCAACCGACAGGGGGCGCGACAATGAGCAGTTCTTC. Amino acid sequence: CASSPTDRGRDNEQFF.

V usage is TRBV20-1 and J usage is TRBJ2-1; tentatively, D is TRBD2 (5 bases). V was trimmed by 3 bases and J by 7 bases, leaving 19 bases between them. CDR1 and CDR2 (germline): DFQATT, SNEGSKA (reference sequence). The CDR3 is 15 residues long. The CDR3 bases are TGCAGTGCTAGGGTATTCCGGGATTCTGAAAATGAGCAGTTCTTC. Its protein is CSARVFRDSENEQFF.

The chain employs TRBV29-1 and TRBJ1-5; TRBD1 might be the D (5 bases). Germline loops: CDR1 SQVTM, CDR2 ANQGSEA. The CDR3 is made up of 10 amino acids. Trimming stripped 7 bases from V and 14 bases from J, with 15 bases between. The CDR3 coding sequence is TGCAGCGCCCCTACATGGGGGGAGCATTTT. This translates into CSAPTWGEHF. The whole variable domain, remainder taken from reference TRBV29-1 and TRBJ1-5, is SAVISQKPSRDICQRGTSLTIQCQVDSQVTMMFWYRQQPGQSLTLIATANQGSEATYESGFVIDKFPISRPNLTFSTLTVSNMSPEDSSIYLCSAPTWGEHFGDGTRLSIL.

The table lists this clonotype with many counts. The chain links TRBV27 to TRBJ2-7; 7 nucleotides match TRBD1. Germline-derived CDR1 and CDR2 are MNHEY and SMNVEV (reference sequence). J was trimmed by 3 bases and V by 6 bases; bases with no gene match: 11. This CDR3 spans 15 amino acids. In DNA, the CDR3 is TGTGCCAGCAGAGACAGGGAACGATCGGACTACGAGCAGTACTTC. Amino acids: CASRDRERSDYEQYF.

The chain couples TRBV24-1 to TRBJ2-1; D is possibly TRBD1 (5 bases). The CDR3 covers 15 residues. V was pared by 0 bases and J by 7 bases, with 12 bases between. Germline loops: CDR1 KGHDR, CDR2 SFDVKD. As DNA, the CDR3 is TGTGCCACCAGTGATTTGCTTGCAGGGCCGAATGAGCAGTTCTTC. Its protein is CATSDLLAGPNEQFF.

This clonotype was detected many times. Here the CDR3 reads CASSEVLETQYF. In DNA form, the CDR3 reads TGTGCCAGCAGTGAAGTGCTAGAGACCCAGTACTTC. The V and J genes are TRBV6-1 and TRBJ2-5; D is ambiguous. Germline CDR1 MNHNS, CDR2 SASEGT. This CDR3 region has 12 residues. V lost 1 base and J lost 4, with 4 bases in between.

V gene TRBV4-1 combines with J gene TRBJ2-5, with 8 bases fitting TRBD2. From germline, CDR1 is MGHRA and CDR2 YSYEKL. CDR3 size: 17 residues. V dropped 0 bases and J dropped 4; count of bases not matched to a gene: 10. The CDR3 sequence: CASSQDLPGLGGETQYF. CDR3 bases: TGCGCCAGCAGCCAAGATTTACCGGGACTAGGTGGAGAGACCCAGTACTTC.

This chain links TRBV11-3 with TRBJ2-3, with a weak D call TRBD2 (6 bases). Trimming removed 1 base at V and 0 bases at J, with 11 bases between. Looked up from germline, CDR1 is SGHNT and CDR2 is YENEEA. The CDR3 runs to 16 residues. CDR3 sequence: CASSLGAGRSTDTQYF. The CDR3 nucleotides read TGTGCCAGCAGCTTAGGGGCGGGAAGAAGCACAGATACGCAGTATTTT.

The J gene is TRBJ2-3, the V gene TRBV29-1; D could derive from TRBD1 or TRBD2 (6 bases each). The CDR3 sequence is 13 residues long. The V end lost 3 bases, the J end lost 3 bases, and 10 bases lay between the germline ends. Germline V CDR1 and CDR2: SQVTM, ANQGSEA. CDR3 in amino acids: CSVDQGRTDTQYF. The CDR3 DNA reads TGCAGCGTTGACCAGGGGAGGACAGATACGCAGTATTTT.

The chain recombines TRBV20-1 with TRBJ1-6, with 9 bases matching TRBD1. The junction had 6 bases not matched to a gene; V was cut back by 5 bases and J by 10 bases. The CDR3 is 13 amino acids. CDR1 is DFQATT and CDR2 is SNEGSKA in the germline V gene (reference sequence). CDR3 in DNA: TGCAGTGCTCCTGGACAGGGGCAGTCACCCCTCCACTTT. Translation: CSAPGQGQSPLHF.

The chain is built from TRBV5-8 and TRBJ1-5; 7 nucleotides match TRBD1. V shed 2 bases, J shed 6 bases, and the junction held 5 bases outside the gene matches. Germline lookup yields CDR1 SGHTS and CDR2 YDEGEE. The CDR3 extends over 14 amino acids. CDR3 in amino acids: CASSFDRASQPQHF. CDR3 bases: TGTGCCAGCAGCTTTGACAGGGCGAGTCAGCCCCAGCATTTT.

This clonotype came up a few times. The gene calls are TRBV7-2 and TRBJ2-3, with TRBD2 matching 10 bases. The CDR3 has 18 amino acids. The germline gives CDR1 SGHTA, CDR2 FQGNSA. With 2 bases clipped from V and 1 base from J, the junction kept 9 bases outside the gene matches. The CDR3 coding sequence is TGTGCCAGCAGCTTATCCAGGGGTACTAGCGGGGGCACAGATACGCAGTATTTT. Protein product: CASSLSRGTSGGTDTQYF.

The CDR3 bases are TGTGCCAGCAGCTTAGGGGCGGTCTCCTACGAGCAGTACTTC. Residues: CASSLGAVSYEQYF. V gene TRBV11-2 combines with J gene TRBJ2-7; D not certain. Trimming took off 1 base at V and 0 bases at J, with 7 bases between the two ends. This CDR3 is built from 14 residues. CDR1 and CDR2 from the germline V gene are SGHAT and FQNNGV. The full variable domain, rest sourced from reference TRBV11-2 and TRBJ2-7, is EAGVAQSPRYKIIEKRQSVAFWCNPISGHATLYWYQQILGQGPKLLIQFQNNGVVDDSQLPKDRFSAERLKGVDSTLKIQPAKLEDSAVYLCASSLGAVSYEQYFGPGTRLTVT.

This chain links TRBV5-1 with TRBJ2-3, with D hard to call. V shed 3 bases and J shed 6 bases, with 8 bases lying between them. CDR1 is SGHRS and CDR2 is YFSETQ in the germline V gene. CDR3 length: 12 amino acids. CDR3 sequence (DNA): TGCGCCAGCAGCTCCCAGAAGGATACGCAGTATTTT. Translated, it gives CASSSQKDTQYF.

The chain links TRBV20-1 to TRBJ2-1; D is undetermined. Germline CDR1 DFQATT, CDR2 SNEGSKA (reference sequence). The CDR3 loop spans 15 amino acids. The V and J ends lost 2 bases and 4 bases respectively, with 15 bases between them. The CDR3 loop is CSARPRQSSYNEQFF. Here the CDR3 DNA reads TGCAGTGCTAGACCCCGACAATCATCATACAATGAGCAGTTCTTC.

This chain joins TRBV6-6 and TRBJ2-7; D might be TRBD1 (5 bases). This CDR3 is built from 15 residues. Trimming cost V 2 bases and J 3 bases, with 14 bases left between them. CDR1 is MNHNY and CDR2 is SVGAGI in the germline V gene (reference sequence). The CDR3 loop is CASSYPTGLVYEQYF. The CDR3 DNA sequence: TGTGCCAGCAGTTACCCTACAGGTCTCGTCTACGAGCAGTACTTC.

This clonotype was seen only a few times. A junction boundary mismatches the germline segment, possibly from a read error. This chain links TRBV7-9 with TRBJ2-1; the match to TRBD2 covers 7 bases. This CDR3 region has 15 residues. Germline lookup yields CDR1 SEHNR and CDR2 FQNEAQ (reference sequence). The CDR3 here is CAGSLARTSQNEQFF. The CDR3 nucleotides read TGTGCCGGCAGCTTAGCGCGGACTAGTCAAAATGAGCAGTTCTTC.

V usage is TRBV10-3 and J usage is TRBJ1-4; TRBD1 matches 7 bases. The germline V gene has CDR1 ENHRY and CDR2 SYGVKD. V was clipped by 3 bases and J by 3 bases; unmatched bases: 4. The CDR3 extends over 15 amino acids. The CDR3 sequence: CAISETGTANEKLFF. CDR3 DNA: TGTGCCATCAGTGAAACCGGGACAGCTAATGAAAAACTGTTTTTT.

V is TRBV3-1 and J is TRBJ2-7; D possibly corresponds to TRBD2 (6 bases). Germline loops: CDR1 LGHDT, CDR2 YNNKEL (reference sequence). Trimming cost V 0 bases and J 4 bases, with 13 bases left between them. This CDR3 has 15 amino acids. CDR3 sequence (DNA): TGTGCCAGCAGCCAAGAGGCAGGGACTGGGTACGAGCAGTACTTC. Protein sequence: CASSQEAGTGYEQYF.